A single T cell receptor (beta chain) is shown here with its context. The target antigen is unknown. A sample-barcoded 5' primer and a J-beta primer mix were used in a second PCR of about 7 to 12 cycles. TCRdb re-derived calls from the 5' RACE reads in MiXCR, one entry per CDR3 protein. Among about 1.4 million distinct CDR3 sequences listed, approximately 59% were seen once. The CDR3 contains 15 residues. Looked up from germline, CDR1 is SNHLY and CDR2 is FYNNEI. The V end lost 7 bases, the J end lost 7 bases, and 19 bases lay between the germline ends. The data were obtained in a study of blood T cells in healthy people across ages. Study-wide results and limits: TCR beta diversity per million T cells fell roughly linearly with age.

The source material was blood. The chain employs TRBV2 and TRBJ1-4; possible D gene TRBD1, 5 bases. The TCR was taken from a man between 18 and 29 years old in good health. The DNA of the CDR3 is TGTGCCAGCATCGAGGGGACGCCGAGGAGTGAAAAACTGTTTTTT. It encodes CASIEGTPRSEKLFF. The variable domain in full, completed from reference TRBV2 and TRBJ1-4, reads EPEVTQTPSHQVTQMGQEVILRCVPISNHLYFYWYRQILGQKVEFLVSFYNNEISEKSEIFDDQFSVERPDGSNFTLKIRSTKLEDSAMYFCASIEGTPRSEKLFFGSGTQLSVL.